This T cell receptor (beta chain) appears in the sequencing data of a study of untreated major depressive disorder. Generated by immunoSEQ multiplex PCR, the TCRdb table keeps only in-frame clones and is missing some. The sample shows 20,000 or so clones, about 84% of them seen only once. Typically approximately 96% of enriched cells were CD4+. This CDR3 has 16 residues. The V gene's germline CDR1 is MDHEN and CDR2 SYDVKM. The ends were cut back, 5 bases at V and 9 bases at J, with 23 bases in the middle. The receptor's source is a woman in her 30s in good health. The sample consisted of CD4+ T cells from PBMCs. The chain is built from TRBV28 and TRBJ2-1, with D maybe TRBD2 (5 bases). This CDR3 reads CASSLRTRMRSGEQFF. Written as DNA, the CDR3 is TGTGCCAGCAGTCTCCGAACTAGGATGCGATCAGGTGAGCAGTTCTTC.